What follows are 3 T cell receptor beta chains derived from one specimen sequenced in a study of T cell changes during pregnancy in multiple sclerosis. The assay was immunoSEQ multiplex PCR, and TCRdb's table has in-frame clones only and misses some. Among under 95,000 clones listed, approximately 95% were seen once. The sequences come from peripheral blood, collected in the second trimester of pregnancy. The origin of the receptors is a female donor in good health, enrolled as a control in a pregnancy study.

The chain uses TRBV2 and TRBJ2-3, with 9 bases lining up with TRBD2. V lost 7 bases to trimming and J lost 1 base; unmatched junction nucleotides: 6. The V gene's germline CDR1 is SNHLY and CDR2 FYNNEI. The CDR3 length is 15 residues. For the CDR3, the DNA is TGTGCCAGCACGGTTGGCGGGGGGGGCACAGATACGCAGTATTTT. As protein: CASTVGGGGTDTQYF.

Concerning this clone itself: Other DNA variants within this sample encode the same CDR3. This chain uses TRBV5-1 with TRBJ2-1; 9 nucleotides agree with TRBD2. The CDR3 has 14 amino acids. V lost 3 bases to trimming and J lost 3 bases; unmatched junction nucleotides: 1. Germline V gene data show CDR1 as SGHRS and CDR2 as YFSETQ. CDR3 nucleotide sequence: TGCGCCAGCAGCTCAGCGGGGGGCTACAATGAGCAGTTCTTC. This gives the protein CASSSAGGYNEQFF.

This rearrangement joins TRBV27 to TRBJ2-2; D not certain. The CDR3 is 16 residues long. CDR1 MNHEY and CDR2 SMNVEV come from the germline V gene (reference sequence). V was pared by 3 bases and J by 6 bases, with 17 bases between. The CDR3 DNA sequence: TGTGCCAGCAGTTTGGGCAGAATCGGTAACTCCGGGGAGCTGTTTTTT. This encodes CASSLGRIGNSGELFF.